The 25 T cell receptor beta chains presented below share a single source sample, sequenced in a study of cytomegalovirus exposure and HLA in healthy donors. Vbeta (60) and Jbeta (13) primers were used in the PCR. The repertoire was sequenced with immunoSEQ multiplex PCR; TCRdb's copy has only in-frame clones and lacks some. In total, the table holds about 75,000 clones. Sequencing input: PBMCs. Receptors originate from a man in his late teens or twenties in good health and CMV-seropositive.

A word on this clone: At the DNA level, this CDR3 is encoded by other sequences in the same sample as well. The CDR3 region has the DNA TGTGCCGCCGAGACAGGAGAAGGGACGGAGACCCAGTACTTC. It specifies CAAETGEGTETQYF. The rearrangement uses TRBV7-9 and TRBJ2-5; D might be TRBD1 (6 bases). The V end was cut by 11 bases, the J end by 5 bases, with 21 bases between. This CDR3 contains 14 residues. Germline loops: CDR1 SEHNR, CDR2 FQNEAQ (reference sequence).

The chain joins TRBV27 to TRBJ1-1, with 8 nucleotides matching TRBD1. The germline gives CDR1 MNHEY, CDR2 SMNVEV (reference sequence). With 4 bases clipped from V and 10 bases from J, the junction kept 8 bases outside the gene matches. The CDR3 has 13 amino acids. The CDR3 DNA follows: TGTGCCAGCAGTTCCTCCGACAGGGGTGGAGCTTTCTTT. Residues: CASSSSDRGGAFF.

V and J are TRBV30 and TRBJ1-4, with 7 positions matching TRBD1. V shed 2 bases, J shed 3 bases, and the junction held 6 bases outside the gene matches. In germline, CDR1 is GTSNPN, CDR2 SVGIG (reference sequence). The CDR3 is made up of 15 amino acids. The CDR3 DNA reads as TGTGCCTGGAGTAAGGGGGCGCCTGCTAATGAAAAACTGTTTTTT. Translation: CAWSKGAPANEKLFF.

The chain uses TRBV4-1 and TRBJ2-7; D is perhaps TRBD1 (5 bases). Germline-derived CDR1 and CDR2 are MGHRA and YSYEKL. The V end was cut by 6 bases, the J end by 2 bases, with 17 bases between. The length of the CDR3 is 15 residues. The DNA of the CDR3 is TGCGCCAGCAGTACAAACCAGGGTGGGACCTACGAGCAGTACTTC. It translates to CASSTNQGGTYEQYF.

The rearrangement uses TRBV4-1 and TRBJ2-7; TRBD2 aligns across 12 bases. Germline V gene lookup returns CDR1 MGHRA and CDR2 YSYEKL. The V and J ends lost 0 bases and 2 bases, in that order; junction bases with no gene match: 5. The CDR3 runs 17 residues. The CDR3 loop reads CASSQDEGTSGPYEQYF. CDR3 in DNA: TGCGCCAGCAGCCAAGATGAGGGGACTAGCGGGCCCTACGAGCAGTACTTC.

The chain couples TRBV15 to TRBJ1-2; D gene uncertain. The CDR3 length is 14 residues. Trimming took off 4 bases at V and 1 base at J, with 10 bases between the two ends. Per the germline V gene, CDR1 is LNHNV and CDR2 is YYDKDF (reference sequence). The CDR3, as DNA: TGTGCCACCAGCACAGACGCCAGTAACTATGGCTACACCTTC. Encoded protein: CATSTDASNYGYTF.

The gene calls are TRBV11-2 and TRBJ1-2; TRBD1 might be the D (5 bases). The germline gives CDR1 SGHAT, CDR2 FQNNGV. Trimming took off 7 bases at V and 1 base at J, with 16 bases between the two ends. The CDR3 extends over 15 amino acids. DNA of the CDR3: TGTGCCAGCACCCCGTCCGCAGGGATTAACTATGGCTACACCTTC. It yields the protein CASTPSAGINYGYTF.

The chain uses TRBV5-1 and TRBJ1-1; D is possibly TRBD1 (5 bases). The CDR3 is made up of 14 amino acids. Germline CDR1 is SGHRS and CDR2 is YFSETQ. The V end was cut by 0 bases, the J end by 3 bases, with 9 bases between. The CDR3: CASSLGQSYTEAFF. In DNA form, the CDR3 reads TGCGCCAGCAGCTTGGGACAGTCTTACACTGAAGCTTTCTTT.

The chain combines TRBV16 with TRBJ2-3; D perhaps matches TRBD1 (6 bases). This CDR3 spans 14 amino acids. Trimming left V 4 bases short and J 6 bases short, with 14 bases between. Per germline, CDR1 KGHSY and CDR2 FQNENV. In nucleotides, the CDR3 is TGTGCCAGCAGCCCTCTCCCCCAGGGGGATACGCAGTATTTT. Protein: CASSPLPQGDTQYF. Full variable domain (outside the CDR3, taken from reference TRBV16 and TRBJ2-3): GEEVAQTPKHLVRGEGQKAKLYCAPIKGHSYVFWYQQVLKNEFKFLISFQNENVFDETGMPKERFSAKCLPNSPCSLEIQATKLEDSAVYFCASSPLPQGDTQYFGPGTRLTVL.

V is TRBV12-5 and J is TRBJ2-7; 7 bases are shared with TRBD1. The CDR3 is made up of 13 amino acids. In germline, CDR1 is LGHNT, CDR2 FRNRAP. Trimming cost V 1 base and J 4 bases; bases outside gene matches: 1. The CDR3 region has the DNA TGTGCTAGTGGTTTGGACAGGGGATACGAGCAGTACTTC. Its translation: CASGLDRGYEQYF.

This rearrangement joins TRBV9 to TRBJ2-1; 11 bases align to TRBD2. Germline trimming cut 0 bases from V and 6 bases from J; bases unmatched to any gene: 2. Per the germline V gene, CDR1 is SGDLS and CDR2 is YYNGEE. This CDR3 region has 15 residues. DNA of the CDR3: TGTGCCAGCAGCGTAGGACTAGCGGGGATCAATGAGCAGTTCTTC. Residues: CASSVGLAGINEQFF.

This sequence joins TRBV6-1 and TRBJ1-1; D is ambiguous. Germline CDR1 reads MNHNS; CDR2 reads SASEGT. V was trimmed by 2 bases and J by 2 bases, leaving 9 bases between them. The CDR3 runs to 14 residues. CDR3: CASSELTHNTEAFF. CDR3 nucleotides: TGTGCCAGCAGTGAATTGACTCATAACACTGAAGCTTTCTTT.

The chain has TRBV27 and TRBJ2-1; possible D gene TRBD2, 5 bases. The V end was cut by 6 bases, the J end by 10 bases, with 10 bases between. The CDR3 runs 11 residues. In germline, CDR1 is MNHEY, CDR2 SMNVEV (reference sequence). CDR3 sequence: CASSLRGEQFF. CDR3 bases: TGTGCCAGCAGCCTTAGAGGGGAGCAGTTCTTC.

The chain links TRBV7-9 to TRBJ2-7, with 9 bases that match TRBD1. This CDR3 contains 17 residues. Germline loops: CDR1 SEHNR, CDR2 FQNEAQ (reference sequence). The V and J ends lost 8 bases and 5 bases, in that order; junction bases with no gene match: 19. For the CDR3, the DNA is TGTGCCAGCGGTCAGGAGGGGGGACAGGGAGGTTTGGACGAGCAGTACTTC. This translates into CASGQEGGQGGLDEQYF. Full variable domain (remainder filled in from reference TRBV7-9 and TRBJ2-7): DTGVSQNPRHKITKRGQNVTFRCDPISEHNRLYWYRQTLGQGPEFLTYFQNEAQLEKSRLLSDRFSAERPKGSFSTLEIQRTEQGDSAMYLCASGQEGGQGGLDEQYFGPGTRLTVT.

This chain connects TRBV5-1 to TRBJ2-1, with 13 bases matching TRBD2. This CDR3 has 16 amino acids. Germline CDR1 SGHRS, CDR2 YFSETQ. The junction had 1 base not matched to a gene; V was cut back by 1 base and J by 3 bases. The CDR3 protein is CASSLTSGRGYNEQFF. CDR3 coding DNA: TGCGCCAGCAGCTTGACTAGCGGGAGGGGCTACAATGAGCAGTTCTTC.

The chain joins TRBV4-1 to TRBJ1-4; the D is unclear. CDR1 and CDR2 from the germline V gene are MGHRA and YSYEKL. This CDR3 has 12 residues. Trimming took 3 bases from V and 7 from J, leaving 6 bases between them. The CDR3 is CASSQGVEKLFF. As DNA, the CDR3 is TGCGCCAGCAGCCAGGGCGTTGAAAAACTGTTTTTT.

The chain is built from TRBV9 and TRBJ1-3; 7 bases map to TRBD1. Germline V gene sequence: CDR1 SGDLS, CDR2 YYNGEE. CDR3 size: 15 residues. The V gene end was trimmed by 3 bases and the J gene end by 0 bases; junction bases not matched to a gene: 3. For the CDR3, the DNA is TGTGCCAGCAGCGCAGGGGGGAGCTCTGGAAACACCATATATTTT. The encoded protein is CASSAGGSSGNTIYF.

The V and J genes are TRBV28 and TRBJ1-2; perhaps TRBD1 as D (5 bases). Germline CDR1 reads MDHEN; CDR2 reads SYDVKM. The V end lost 7 bases, the J end lost 8 bases, and 20 bases lay between the germline ends. The CDR3 runs 14 residues. The CDR3 bases are TGTGCCAGCAACCCTATCGACAGCGTGGGGGGCTACACCTTC. This gives the protein CASNPIDSVGGYTF.

The rearrangement uses TRBV28 and TRBJ1-2; D unclear. Germline V gives CDR1 MDHEN, CDR2 SYDVKM. The CDR3 extends over 13 amino acids. V lost 7 bases and J 4 bases, leaving 13 bases between the germline ends. The chain's CDR3 is CASNFFGPYGYTF. The CDR3 nucleotides are TGTGCCAGCAACTTTTTCGGTCCCTATGGCTACACCTTC.

The rearrangement joins TRBV6-6 to TRBJ1-2; 9 positions agree with TRBD1. This CDR3 contains 13 residues. With V trimmed by 5 bases and J by 2 bases, 0 bases remained unmatched. CDR1 MNHNY and CDR2 SVGAGI come from the germline V gene (reference sequence). CDR3 nucleotides: TGTGCCAGCAGTGACAGGGGGAACTATGGCTACACCTTC. Encoded protein: CASSDRGNYGYTF.

This chain connects TRBV29-1 to TRBJ2-3; TRBD1 aligns across 9 bases. V shed 4 bases and J 4 bases; nucleotides not matched to a gene: 12. Germline V CDR1 and CDR2: SQVTM, ANQGSEA. The CDR3 sequence is 16 residues long. CDR3 amino acids: CSVGGDRGVGADTQYF. CDR3 DNA: TGCAGCGTTGGAGGTGACAGGGGGGTTGGGGCAGATACGCAGTATTTT.

This rearrangement joins TRBV9 to TRBJ1-3; D unclear. Deletions cut 3 bases from V and 1 base from J, with 14 bases between. The germline V gene has CDR1 SGDLS and CDR2 YYNGEE. The CDR3 runs to 16 residues. CDR3 region: CASSGATLGSGNTIYF. DNA of the CDR3: TGTGCCAGCAGCGGAGCCACGCTAGGTTCTGGAAACACCATATATTTT.

The rearrangement uses TRBV6-5 and TRBJ1-4, with D unclear. The CDR3 length is 15 residues. V was cut by 3 bases and J by 7 bases, with 15 bases left in between. Per the germline V gene, CDR1 is MNHEY and CDR2 is SVGAGI. The CDR3 is CASSYGEGGSEKLFF. CDR3 bases: TGTGCCAGCAGTTATGGGGAAGGTGGGAGTGAAAAACTGTTTTTT.

The chain joins TRBV2 to TRBJ1-5, with D uncertain. Trimming removed 3 bases at V and 3 bases at J, with 12 bases between. The length of the CDR3 is 15 residues. In germline, CDR1 is SNHLY, CDR2 FYNNEI. CDR3 DNA: TGTGCCAGCAGTGATGAAGGGAGGGACAATCAGCCCCAGCATTTT. Translating gives CASSDEGRDNQPQHF. The full variable domain, its missing parts supplied by reference TRBV2 and TRBJ1-5, is EPEVTQTPSHQVTQMGQEVILRCVPISNHLYFYWYRQILGQKVEFLVSFYNNEISEKSEIFDDQFSVERPDGSNFTLKIRSTKLEDSAMYFCASSDEGRDNQPQHFGDGTRLSIL.

The gene calls are TRBV6-6 and TRBJ1-2, with TRBD1 matching over 9 bases. There are 15 residues in the CDR3. The V and J ends lost 6 bases and 4 bases, in that order; junction bases with no gene match: 9. Per the germline V gene, CDR1 is MNHNY and CDR2 is SVGAGI (reference sequence). The CDR3 nucleotides read TGTGCCAGCAGGACAACAGGGGGCTTGATCTATGGCTACACCTTC. Protein product: CASRTTGGLIYGYTF.